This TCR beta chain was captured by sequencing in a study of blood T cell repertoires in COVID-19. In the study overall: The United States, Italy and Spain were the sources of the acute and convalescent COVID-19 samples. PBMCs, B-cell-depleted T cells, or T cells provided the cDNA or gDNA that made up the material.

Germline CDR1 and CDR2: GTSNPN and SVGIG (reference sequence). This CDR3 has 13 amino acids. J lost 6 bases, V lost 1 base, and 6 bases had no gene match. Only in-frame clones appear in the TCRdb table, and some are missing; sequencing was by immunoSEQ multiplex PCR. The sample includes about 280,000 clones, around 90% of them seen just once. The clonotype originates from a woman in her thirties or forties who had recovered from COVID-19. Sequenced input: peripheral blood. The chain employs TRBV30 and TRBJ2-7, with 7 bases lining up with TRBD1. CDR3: CAWSGQGPGEQYF. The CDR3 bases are TGTGCCTGGAGTGGACAGGGACCGGGCGAGCAGTACTTC.